Listed here are 16 T cell receptor beta chains from one sample, sequenced in a study of shared clonotypes between healthy human individuals (dated by TCRdb to about 2020). Library creation used the immunoSEQ multiplex PCR assay. Not all clones reach the TCRdb copy of this immuneACCESS table, which keeps in-frame sequences only. Checked studies attribute under half of the gap to unresolved V genes and leave the rest unexplained. The sample table records roughly 2,000,000 clones; just under 95% of these occur just once. Clones ranked in the top ten supply 1% to 1.5% of the sample. CD8 naive samples were CD45RO-negative cells positively selected for CCR7, giving a CD45RA+CCR7+ population that excluded TemRA cells. Sequencing used naive CD8+ T cells sorted from blood. Per the publication, the cell subset or site label means: CD45RA+CCR7+. These receptors all come from a young man in good health.

A remark on this clone: Distinct nucleotide sequences in the sample also encode this CDR3. The chain uses TRBV9 and TRBJ2-5, with a tentative D call TRBD1 (6 bases). The V end lost 0 bases, the J end lost 2 bases, and 11 bases lay between the germline ends. The CDR3 is made up of 15 amino acids. CDR1 SGDLS and CDR2 YYNGEE come from the germline V gene. DNA for the CDR3: TGTGCCAGCAGCGTAGTGCCAGGGGCTCAAGAGACCCAGTACTTC. Its translation: CASSVVPGAQETQYF. Complete variable domain (other parts from reference TRBV9 and TRBJ2-5): DSGVTQTPKHLITATGQRVTLRCSPRSGDLSVYWYQQSLDQGLQFLIQYYNGEERAKGNILERFSAQQFPDLHSELNLSSLELGDSALYFCASSVVPGAQETQYFGPGTRLLVL.

The chain combines TRBV5-6 with TRBJ1-2; D call uncertain. V was cut by 0 bases and J by 0 bases, with 9 bases left in between. There are 15 residues in the CDR3. Germline CDR1 is SGHDT and CDR2 is YYEEEE. In nucleotides, the CDR3 is TGTGCCAGCAGCTTGGCGGCGGGCGCTAACTATGGCTACACCTTC. This sequence encodes CASSLAAGANYGYTF.

This chain links TRBV5-4 with TRBJ1-2, with unresolved D. The ends were cut back, 0 bases at V and 1 base at J, with 10 bases in the middle. This CDR3 has 15 amino acids. Germline lookup yields CDR1 SGHNT and CDR2 YYREEE (reference sequence). CDR3 sequence (DNA): TGTGCCAGCAGCTTGGCACAGACTATTAACTATGGCTACACCTTC. As protein: CASSLAQTINYGYTF. The full variable domain, completed using reference TRBV5-4 and TRBJ1-2, is ETGVTQSPTHLIKTRGQQVTLRCSSQSGHNTVSWYQQALGQGPQFIFQYYREEENGRGNFPPRFSGLQFPNYSSELNVNALELDDSALYLCASSLAQTINYGYTFGSGTRLTVV.

This chain joins TRBV29-1 and TRBJ1-1, with D hard to call. The CDR3 length is 13 residues. Germline V gene lookup returns CDR1 SQVTM and CDR2 ANQGSEA. V gave up 4 bases and J gave up 0 bases, with 9 bases separating them. The CDR3 sequence: CSVGADMNTEAFF. The CDR3 DNA reads as TGCAGCGTTGGGGCAGACATGAACACTGAAGCTTTCTTT.

The V and J genes are TRBV28 and TRBJ1-5; D remains unclear. The CDR3 length is 15 residues. Germline-derived CDR1 and CDR2 are MDHEN and SYDVKM. V was clipped by 1 base and J by 8 bases, with 15 bases between them. This CDR3 is CASSLSTVWMEPQHF. DNA of the CDR3: TGTGCCAGCAGTTTATCAACAGTCTGGATGGAGCCCCAGCATTTT.

CDR3 loop: CASGIREDTQYF. The CDR3 nucleotides are TGTGCCAGCGGGATCAGGGAAGATACGCAGTATTTT. The chain recombines TRBV13 with TRBJ2-3; D might be TRBD1 (5 bases). CDR3 size: 12 residues. Trimming removed 8 bases at V and 5 bases at J, with 11 bases between. The germline CDR1 and CDR2 sequences are PRHDT and FYEKMQ (reference sequence).

The chain is built from TRBV5-4 and TRBJ2-1; either TRBD1 or TRBD2 may supply D (6 bases each). The germline V gene encodes CDR1 SGHNT and CDR2 YYREEE (reference sequence). V was trimmed by 4 bases and J by 9 bases, leaving 14 bases between them. CDR3 length: 13 residues. CDR3 loop: CASSVAWGAEQFF. CDR3 DNA: TGTGCCAGCAGCGTGGCTTGGGGGGCTGAGCAGTTCTTC.

This chain connects TRBV9 to TRBJ1-3; a weak D match, TRBD1 (6 bases). Trimming pared 0 bases from V and 0 bases from J, leaving 13 bases between. Germline V gene sequence: CDR1 SGDLS, CDR2 YYNGEE. This CDR3 comprises 17 residues. CDR3 nucleotide sequence: TGTGCCAGCAGCGTAGGGGAAGGGGGGTACTCTGGAAACACCATATATTTT. Residues: CASSVGEGGYSGNTIYF. The variable domain in full, with the rest retrieved from reference TRBV9 and TRBJ1-3, is DSGVTQTPKHLITATGQRVTLRCSPRSGDLSVYWYQQSLDQGLQFLIQYYNGEERAKGNILERFSAQQFPDLHSELNLSSLELGDSALYFCASSVGEGGYSGNTIYFGEGSWLTVV.

The rearrangement links TRBV27 to TRBJ2-5; TRBD2 matches 8 bases. Losses at the gene ends were 8 bases for V and 5 bases for J; bases not matched to a gene: 7. Looked up from germline, CDR1 is MNHEY and CDR2 is SMNVEV (reference sequence). The length of the CDR3 is 13 residues. Here the CDR3 reads CASGPGGLETQYF. The CDR3 DNA reads as TGTGCCAGCGGCCCGGGGGGGCTGGAGACCCAGTACTTC.

This clone was observed a single time. The chain employs TRBV30 and TRBJ2-3, with TRBD2 identical over 12 bases. CDR1 and CDR2 from the germline V gene are GTSNPN and SVGIG (reference sequence). This CDR3 is 15 amino acids long. Trimming cost V 2 bases and J 2 bases; bases outside gene matches: 2. Here the CDR3 reads CAWSSSGGATDTQYF. CDR3 coding DNA: TGTGCCTGGAGTTCTAGCGGGGGGGCCACAGATACGCAGTATTTT.

The rearrangement joins TRBV15 to TRBJ1-2; D not resolved. Germline V gives CDR1 LNHNV, CDR2 YYDKDF (reference sequence). The CDR3 is 18 residues long. The V end was cut by 4 bases, the J end by 5 bases, with 26 bases between. CDR3 DNA sequence: TGTGCCACCAGCAAGTTCAAGGGCGCGACAACCCCGGGGTATGGCTACACCTTC. Residues: CATSKFKGATTPGYGYTF.

As to this clone: The sample carries other DNA sequences with the same CDR3. The genes are TRBV9 and TRBJ2-3; no reliable D call. Germline V lookup: CDR1 SGDLS, CDR2 YYNGEE. The V and J ends lost 0 bases and 2 bases respectively, with 10 bases between them. This CDR3 contains 15 residues. For the CDR3, the DNA is TGTGCCAGCAGCGTAGGTGTCGGCGTCACAGATACGCAGTATTTT. Protein product: CASSVGVGVTDTQYF.

Details on this clone: Other DNA sequences within the sample encode an identical CDR3. The chain joins TRBV4-1 to TRBJ2-7; 9 bases line up with TRBD1. V was pared by 2 bases and J by 0 bases, with 2 bases of the junction left unmatched. CDR3 length: 15 residues. Germline assignment: CDR1 MGHRA and CDR2 YSYEKL. The CDR3 DNA sequence: TGCGCCAGCAGCCAACCGGGACAGGGCTCCTACGAGCAGTACTTC. Amino acids: CASSQPGQGSYEQYF.

The CDR3 coding sequence is TGTGCCAGCAGTTACTCGTCCGAGGCAGATACGCAGTATTTT. This gives the protein CASSYSSEADTQYF. V usage is TRBV6-6 and J usage is TRBJ2-3; D not resolved. Germline V CDR1 and CDR2: MNHNY, SVGAGI (reference sequence). Trimming took off 0 bases at V and 4 bases at J, with 8 bases between the two ends. This CDR3 is 14 amino acids long.

This sequence joins TRBV28 and TRBJ2-1; D ambiguous. CDR3 length: 15 amino acids. Germline CDR1 is MDHEN and CDR2 is SYDVKM. V was clipped by 6 bases and J by 7 bases, with 19 bases between them. The CDR3 DNA follows: TGTGCCAGCAGCCCCCCGCAGGTTTTGGGGAATGAGCAGTTCTTC. Amino acid sequence: CASSPPQVLGNEQFF.

The V call is TRBV2, the J call TRBJ2-2; D is possibly TRBD2 (6 bases). This CDR3 has 15 residues. The V gene's germline CDR1 is SNHLY and CDR2 FYNNEI. With 6 bases removed from V and 4 bases from J, the gap between germline ends came to 15 bases. The CDR3, as DNA: TGTGCCAGCAGCGAGACTAGGGCAAGCACCGGGGAGCTGTTTTTT. This encodes CASSETRASTGELFF. The whole variable domain, remainder taken from reference TRBV2 and TRBJ2-2, is EPEVTQTPSHQVTQMGQEVILRCVPISNHLYFYWYRQILGQKVEFLVSFYNNEISEKSEIFDDQFSVERPDGSNFTLKIRSTKLEDSAMYFCASSETRASTGELFFGEGSRLTVL.